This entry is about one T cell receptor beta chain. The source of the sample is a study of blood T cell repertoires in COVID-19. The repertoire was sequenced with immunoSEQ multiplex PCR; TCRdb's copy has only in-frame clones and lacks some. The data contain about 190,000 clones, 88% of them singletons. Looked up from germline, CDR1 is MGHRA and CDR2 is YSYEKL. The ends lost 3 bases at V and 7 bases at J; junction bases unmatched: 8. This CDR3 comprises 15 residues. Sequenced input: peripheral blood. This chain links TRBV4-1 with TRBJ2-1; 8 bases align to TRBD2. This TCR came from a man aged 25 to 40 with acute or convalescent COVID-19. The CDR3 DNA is TGCGCCAGCAGCCACCCTAGCGGGCCAAGGAATGAGCAGTTCTTC. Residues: CASSHPSGPRNEQFF.